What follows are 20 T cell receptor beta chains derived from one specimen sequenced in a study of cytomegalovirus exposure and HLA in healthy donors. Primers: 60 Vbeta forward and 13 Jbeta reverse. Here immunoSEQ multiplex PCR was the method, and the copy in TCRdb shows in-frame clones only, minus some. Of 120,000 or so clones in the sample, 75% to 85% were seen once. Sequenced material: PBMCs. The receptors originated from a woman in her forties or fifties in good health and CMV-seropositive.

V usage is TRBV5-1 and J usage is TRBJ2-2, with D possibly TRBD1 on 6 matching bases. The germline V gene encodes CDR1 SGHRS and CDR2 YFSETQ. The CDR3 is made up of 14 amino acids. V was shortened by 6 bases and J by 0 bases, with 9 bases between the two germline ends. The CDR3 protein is CASNQGTNTGELFF. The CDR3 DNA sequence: TGCGCCAGCAATCAGGGGACGAACACCGGGGAGCTGTTTTTT.

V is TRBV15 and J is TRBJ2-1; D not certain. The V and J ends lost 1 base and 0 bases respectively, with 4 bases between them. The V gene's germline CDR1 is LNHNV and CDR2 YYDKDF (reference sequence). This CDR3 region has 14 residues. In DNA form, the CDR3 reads TGTGCCACCAGCAGAGGAGTCTCCTACAATGAGCAGTTCTTC. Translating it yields CATSRGVSYNEQFF.

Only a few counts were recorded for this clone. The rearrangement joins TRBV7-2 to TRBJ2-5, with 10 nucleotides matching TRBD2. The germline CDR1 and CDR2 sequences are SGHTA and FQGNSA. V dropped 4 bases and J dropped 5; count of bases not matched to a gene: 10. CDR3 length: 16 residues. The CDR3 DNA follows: TGTGCCAGCAGCTCCCCTAGCGGGAGACCCTGGGAGACCCAGTACTTC. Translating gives CASSSPSGRPWETQYF.

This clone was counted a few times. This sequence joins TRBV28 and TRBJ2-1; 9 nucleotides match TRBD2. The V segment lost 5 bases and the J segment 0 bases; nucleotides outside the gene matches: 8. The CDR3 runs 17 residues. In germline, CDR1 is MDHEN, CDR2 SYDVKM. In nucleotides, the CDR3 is TGTGCCAGCAGTCCCCCCCTTAGCGGGAGCTCCTACAATGAGCAGTTCTTC. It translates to CASSPPLSGSSYNEQFF.

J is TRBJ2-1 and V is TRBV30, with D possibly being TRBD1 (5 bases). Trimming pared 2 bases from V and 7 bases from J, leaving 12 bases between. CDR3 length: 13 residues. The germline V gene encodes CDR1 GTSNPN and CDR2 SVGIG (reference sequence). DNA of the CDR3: TGTGCCTGGAGTACAGAAACAGGAAATGAGCAGTTCTTC. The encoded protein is CAWSTETGNEQFF.

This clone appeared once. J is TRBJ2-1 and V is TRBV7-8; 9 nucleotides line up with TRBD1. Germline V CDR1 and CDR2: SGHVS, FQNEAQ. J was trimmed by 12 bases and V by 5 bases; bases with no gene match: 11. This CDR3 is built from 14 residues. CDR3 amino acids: CASSRQGVGSGQFF. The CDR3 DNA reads TGTGCCAGCAGCCGACAGGGGGTGGGAAGCGGGCAGTTCTTC.

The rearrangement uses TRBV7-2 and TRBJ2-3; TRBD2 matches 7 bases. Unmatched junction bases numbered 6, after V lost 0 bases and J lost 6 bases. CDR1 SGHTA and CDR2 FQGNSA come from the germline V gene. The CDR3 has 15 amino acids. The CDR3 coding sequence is TGTGCCAGCAGCTTAGCGGCTAGCGGATGGGATACGCAGTATTTT. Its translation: CASSLAASGWDTQYF.

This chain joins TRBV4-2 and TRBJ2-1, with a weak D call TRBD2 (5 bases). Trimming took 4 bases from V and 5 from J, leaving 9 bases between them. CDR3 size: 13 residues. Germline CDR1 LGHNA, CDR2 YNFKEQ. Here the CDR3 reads CASSLRGNNEQFF. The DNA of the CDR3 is TGTGCCAGCAGCCTCCGGGGAAACAATGAGCAGTTCTTC.

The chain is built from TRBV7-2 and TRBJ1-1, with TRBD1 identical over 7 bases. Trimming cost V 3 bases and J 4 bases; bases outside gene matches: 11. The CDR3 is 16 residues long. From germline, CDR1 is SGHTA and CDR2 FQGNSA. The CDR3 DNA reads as TGTGCCAGCAGCTTTTCCACAGGGGTGCTGGGCACTGAAGCTTTCTTT. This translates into CASSFSTGVLGTEAFF.

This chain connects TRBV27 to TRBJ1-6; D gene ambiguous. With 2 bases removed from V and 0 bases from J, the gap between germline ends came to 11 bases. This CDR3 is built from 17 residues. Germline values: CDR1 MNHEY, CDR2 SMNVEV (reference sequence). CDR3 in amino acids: CASSLVAGSSYNSPLHF. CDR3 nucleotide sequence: TGTGCCAGCAGTTTAGTGGCAGGAAGCTCCTATAATTCACCCCTCCACTTT.

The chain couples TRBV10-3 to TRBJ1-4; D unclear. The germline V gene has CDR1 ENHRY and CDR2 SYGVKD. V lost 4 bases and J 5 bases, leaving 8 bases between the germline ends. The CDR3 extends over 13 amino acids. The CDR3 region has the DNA TGTGCCATCAGTGGGGCGCTGAATGAAAAACTGTTTTTT. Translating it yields CAISGALNEKLFF.

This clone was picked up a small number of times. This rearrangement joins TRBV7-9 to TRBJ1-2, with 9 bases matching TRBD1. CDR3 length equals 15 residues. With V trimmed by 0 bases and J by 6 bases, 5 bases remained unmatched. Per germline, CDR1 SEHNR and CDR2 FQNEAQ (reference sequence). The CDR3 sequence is CASSLAITGGHGYTF. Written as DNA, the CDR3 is TGTGCCAGCAGCTTAGCTATAACAGGGGGCCATGGCTACACCTTC.

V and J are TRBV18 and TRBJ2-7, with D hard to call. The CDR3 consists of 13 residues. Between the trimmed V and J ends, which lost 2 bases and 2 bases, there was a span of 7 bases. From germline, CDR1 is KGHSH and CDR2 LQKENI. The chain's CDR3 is CASSPVRTYEQYF. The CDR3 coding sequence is TGTGCCAGCTCACCAGTGAGGACCTACGAGCAGTACTTC.

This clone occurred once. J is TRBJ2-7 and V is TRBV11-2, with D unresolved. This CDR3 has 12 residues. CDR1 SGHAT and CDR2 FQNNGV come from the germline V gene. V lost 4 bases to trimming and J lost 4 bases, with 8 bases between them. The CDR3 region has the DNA TGTGCCAGCAGCTCAGAGAGATACGAGCAGTACTTC. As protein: CASSSERYEQYF.

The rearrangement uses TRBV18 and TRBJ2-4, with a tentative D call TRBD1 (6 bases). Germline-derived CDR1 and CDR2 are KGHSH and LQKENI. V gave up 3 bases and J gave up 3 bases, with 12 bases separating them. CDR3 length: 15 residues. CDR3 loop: CASSPPGDDKNIQYF. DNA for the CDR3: TGTGCCAGCTCACCTCCAGGGGATGACAAAAACATTCAGTACTTC.

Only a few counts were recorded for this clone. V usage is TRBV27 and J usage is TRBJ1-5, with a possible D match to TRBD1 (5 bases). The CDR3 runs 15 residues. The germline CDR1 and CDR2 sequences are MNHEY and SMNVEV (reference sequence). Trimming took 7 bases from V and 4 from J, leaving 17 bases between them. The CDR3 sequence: CASTPDIGGNQPQHF. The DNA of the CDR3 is TGTGCCAGCACCCCGGACATCGGTGGGAATCAGCCCCAGCATTTT.

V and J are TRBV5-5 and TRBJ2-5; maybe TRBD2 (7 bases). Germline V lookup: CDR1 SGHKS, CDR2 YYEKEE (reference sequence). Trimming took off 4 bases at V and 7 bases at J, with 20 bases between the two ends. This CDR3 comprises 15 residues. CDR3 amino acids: CASSTVGGPPGTQYF. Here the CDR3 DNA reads TGTGCCAGCAGCACCGTGGGGGGGCCCCCGGGGACCCAGTACTTC.

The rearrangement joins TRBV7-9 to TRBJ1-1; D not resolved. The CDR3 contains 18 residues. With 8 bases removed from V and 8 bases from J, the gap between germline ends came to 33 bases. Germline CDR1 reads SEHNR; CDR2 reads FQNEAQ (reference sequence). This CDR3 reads CASAPWRERGTSHGEAFF. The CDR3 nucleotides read TGTGCCAGCGCCCCTTGGCGGGAGCGGGGAACCTCCCATGGGGAAGCTTTCTTT. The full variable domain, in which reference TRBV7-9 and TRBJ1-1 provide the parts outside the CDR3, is DTGVSQNPRHKITKRGQNVTFRCDPISEHNRLYWYRQTLGQGPEFLTYFQNEAQLEKSRLLSDRFSAERPKGSFSTLEIQRTEQGDSAMYLCASAPWRERGTSHGEAFFGQGTRLTVV.

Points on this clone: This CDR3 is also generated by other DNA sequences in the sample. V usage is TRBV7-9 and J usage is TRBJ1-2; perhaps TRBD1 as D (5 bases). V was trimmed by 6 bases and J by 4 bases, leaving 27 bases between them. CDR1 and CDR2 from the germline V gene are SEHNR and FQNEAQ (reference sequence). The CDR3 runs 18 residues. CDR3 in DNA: TGTGCCAGCAGTCCTGAGTGGCAGGGATTTGTTGGGCCCTATGGCTACACCTTC. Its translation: CASSPEWQGFVGPYGYTF.

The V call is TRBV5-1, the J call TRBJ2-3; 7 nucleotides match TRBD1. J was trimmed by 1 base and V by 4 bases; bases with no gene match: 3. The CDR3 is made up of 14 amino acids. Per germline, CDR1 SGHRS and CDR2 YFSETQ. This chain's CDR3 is CASSTGQGTDTQYF. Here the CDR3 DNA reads TGCGCCAGCAGCACAGGACAGGGCACAGATACGCAGTATTTT. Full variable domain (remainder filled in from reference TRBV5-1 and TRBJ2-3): KAGVTQTPRYLIKTRGQQVTLSCSPISGHRSVSWYQQTPGQGLQFLFEYFSETQRNKGNFPGRFSGRQFSNSRSEMNVSTLELGDSALYLCASSTGQGTDTQYFGPGTRLTVL.